These 3 T cell receptor beta chains were all obtained from the same sample, sequenced in a study of cytomegalovirus exposure and HLA in healthy donors (dated by TCRdb to about 2017). Receptor amplification or capture employed the immunoSEQ multiplex PCR assay. A mixture of 60 forward primers for TCR Vbeta segments and 13 reverse primers for TCR Jbeta segments was used in the multiplex PCR. In TCRdb, the immuneACCESS table is reduced to in-frame sequences with V and J assigned. These tables do not hold every clone; where another copy was compared, an unresolved V gene accounts for under half, and the others remain unexplained. The sample's records list about 62,000 clones. Jointly, the top ten make up 5.3% of the sample. Specimen: PBMCs. The source is a man aged 30-40 years in good health and CMV-seropositive.

This chain links TRBV15 with TRBJ1-2; TRBD1 might be the D (5 bases). V lost 1 base to trimming and J lost 4 bases, with 13 bases between them. Germline V gene data show CDR1 as LNHNV and CDR2 as YYDKDF (reference sequence). This CDR3 contains 15 residues. In DNA, the CDR3 is TGTGCCACCAGCAGAGGGGAGGGGTGGCTCTATGGCTACACCTTC. Amino acids: CATSRGEGWLYGYTF.

This sequence joins TRBV28 and TRBJ1-1; D is ambiguous. This CDR3 comprises 14 residues. Germline values: CDR1 MDHEN, CDR2 SYDVKM. The V end lost 3 bases, the J end lost 3 bases, and 11 bases lay between the germline ends. As DNA, the CDR3 is TGTGCCAGCAGTTTGGCGGGAGGCTACACTGAAGCTTTCTTT. Translating it yields CASSLAGGYTEAFF.

This chain connects TRBV5-1 to TRBJ1-4; D might be TRBD1 (6 bases). V lost 3 bases, J lost 0 bases, and 9 bases lay in between. CDR1 and CDR2 from the germline V gene are SGHRS and YFSETQ. This CDR3 comprises 15 residues. Written as DNA, the CDR3 is TGCGCCAGCAGCTCACAGGGACCAACTAATGAAAAACTGTTTTTT. Residues: CASSSQGPTNEKLFF.